This TCR beta chain was sequenced during a study of blood T cell repertoires in COVID-19. Study in general: Collection of acute and convalescent COVID-19 samples took place in the United States, Italy and Spain. T cells, B-cell-depleted T cells, or PBMCs provided the cDNA or gDNA that served as material.

The CDR3 consists of 14 residues. Germline V lookup: CDR1 SGHDN, CDR2 FVKESK. With V trimmed by 3 bases and J by 7 bases, 6 bases remained unmatched. As processed by the authors: Nucleated cell counts were estimated from reference gene primer amplification. Profiling relied on immunoSEQ multiplex PCR, and the TCRdb table lists in-frame clones only, not all of them. For V, J and clone size, that table is used; D and trimming come from the DNA. The sample consists of 130,000 to 150,000 clones, about 80% of them appearing once. The chain links TRBV14 to TRBJ2-1; 7 bases are a match to TRBD1. Input material: peripheral blood. This clonotype originated in a human donor in a cohort sampled during active COVID-19. Written as DNA, the CDR3 is TGTGCCAGCAGCCAGGGACAGTATGGGAATGAGCAGTTCTTC. Translating it yields CASSQGQYGNEQFF.